The T cell receptor beta chain under discussion was sequenced for a study of CD8+CD57+ T cells in acquired aplastic anemia. At the level of the study: Some 9.9 million reads, on average, were obtained for CD4+ cells from healthy donors.

Germline CDR1 is LGHDT and CDR2 is YNNKEL (reference sequence). The trim removed 8 bases at V and 3 bases at J, leaving 3 bases unmatched. The CDR3 length is 13 residues. TCR beta VDJ combinations and CDR3 sequences were profiled from genomic DNA. TCRdb reprocessed the reads with MiXCR, giving one entry per CDR3 protein. This table holds 50,000 to 65,000 distinct CDR3 sequences, 55% found once. This clonotype occurred many times. This receptor was obtained from a human donor in good health, serving as a control. The chain is built from TRBV3-1 and TRBJ2-5; 10 bases agree with TRBD1. Sequences were obtained from sorted CD4+, CD8+, or CD8+CD57+ T cells (not recorded which) from PBMCs. The CDR3 reads CASRGQGKETQYF. The CDR3 coding sequence is TGTGCCAGCCGGGGACAGGGGAAAGAGACCCAGTACTTC.